The 21 T cell receptor beta chains in this list originate from one sample, sequenced in a study of OX40 agonist ivuxolimab in advanced cancers. Method: immunoSEQ multiplex PCR; TCRdb's copy keeps in-frame clones and lacks some. The table lists 95,000 to 100,000 clones, under 90% of them singletons. Sequenced here: CD4+ or CD8+ T cells sorted from blood, sampled in a trial of the OX40 agonist ivuxolimab. Receptors originate from an adult with an advanced solid tumor such as melanoma, head and neck, liver or kidney cancer.

The chain employs TRBV27 and TRBJ1-5; D is uncertain. Trimming took 3 bases from V and 7 from J, leaving 19 bases between them. The germline CDR1 and CDR2 sequences are MNHEY and SMNVEV (reference sequence). The CDR3 runs to 16 residues. CDR3 amino acids: CASSFPESRPPQPQHF. As DNA, the CDR3 is TGTGCCAGCAGTTTTCCAGAATCTCGACCCCCCCAGCCCCAGCATTTT.

The chain is built from TRBV7-9 and TRBJ1-1; tentative D call: TRBD1 (6 bases). Per the germline V gene, CDR1 is SEHNR and CDR2 is FQNEAQ (reference sequence). This CDR3 has 14 residues. V was trimmed by 5 bases and J by 1 base, leaving 11 bases between them. Here the CDR3 reads CASSPTGANTEAFF. The CDR3 DNA is TGTGCCAGCAGCCCGACAGGAGCGAACACTGAAGCTTTCTTT.

The rearrangement links TRBV7-9 to TRBJ2-7; D call uncertain. Germline V gene sequence: CDR1 SEHNR, CDR2 FQNEAQ (reference sequence). V lost 5 bases, J lost 2 bases, and 7 bases lay in between. CDR3 length equals 12 residues. The DNA for the CDR3 is TGTGCCAGCAGCACCTATACCTACGAGCAGTACTTC. This translates into CASSTYTYEQYF.

The chain joins TRBV4-3 to TRBJ1-4; D gene uncertain. Between the trimmed V and J ends, which lost 2 bases and 4 bases, there was a span of 8 bases. The CDR3 loop spans 14 amino acids. CDR1 and CDR2 (germline): LGHNA, YSLEER. The CDR3 region has the DNA TGCGCCAGCAGCCAACAGGACCGTAATGAAAAACTGTTTTTT. Translated: CASSQQDRNEKLFF.

This chain links TRBV21-1 with TRBJ2-5; the table gives TRBD1 as D, unverified against the DNA. TRBV21-1 is marked as a pseudogene. CDR3 length: 12 amino acids. The CDR3 nucleotides are TGTGCCAGCAGCAAGGGCTCTGTGACCCAGTACTTC. It translates to CASSKGSVTQYF.

The chain links TRBV19 to TRBJ2-1; TRBD2 might be the D (6 bases). The CDR3 loop spans 13 amino acids. The germline V gene encodes CDR1 LNHDA and CDR2 SQIVND (reference sequence). Trimming shortened V by 4 bases and J by 4 bases, and 8 bases separated the two germline ends. For the CDR3, the DNA is TGTGCCAGTAGTACGGGAGTATACAATGAGCAGTTCTTC. Its protein product is CASSTGVYNEQFF.

J is TRBJ2-1 and V is TRBV7-2; TRBD2 aligns across 11 bases. The CDR3 has 17 residues. CDR1 SGHTA and CDR2 FQGNSA come from the germline V gene. Trimming removed 2 bases from V and 6 bases from J; junction bases left unmatched: 9. In DNA form, the CDR3 reads TGTGCCAGCAGCTTAACCCGTAGCGGGAGGGGGGGCAATGAGCAGTTCTTC. It yields the protein CASSLTRSGRGGNEQFF.

The chain carries TRBV9 and TRBJ2-7, with 9 bases matching TRBD1. Per the germline V gene, CDR1 is SGDLS and CDR2 is YYNGEE. The CDR3 sequence is 15 residues long. V lost 0 bases, J lost 5 bases, and 6 bases stayed unmatched. CDR3 sequence reads: CASSVGGTGNDEQYF. CDR3 bases: TGTGCCAGCAGCGTAGGGGGGACAGGGAACGACGAGCAGTACTTC.

The chain combines TRBV5-6 with TRBJ1-1; 8 nucleotides line up with TRBD1. The CDR3 has 16 amino acids. The trim removed 2 bases at V and 2 bases at J, leaving 8 bases unmatched. Germline CDR1 reads SGHDT; CDR2 reads YYEEEE. In DNA, the CDR3 is TGTGCCAGCAGCTTCCGGACAGGGCAAGATAACACTGAAGCTTTCTTT. It is translated as CASSFRTGQDNTEAFF.

The chain is built from TRBV4-3 and TRBJ1-2, with a tentative D call TRBD1 (5 bases). The CDR3 totals 14 residues. The germline V gene encodes CDR1 LGHNA and CDR2 YSLEER. The ends were cut back, 0 bases at V and 4 bases at J, with 9 bases in the middle. The CDR3 here is CASSQDDSIYGYTF. The CDR3 DNA follows: TGCGCCAGCAGCCAAGATGACAGCATCTATGGCTACACCTTC.

This chain joins TRBV11-2 and TRBJ2-7, with TRBD1 identical over 7 bases. The CDR3 is 14 residues long. Germline assignment: CDR1 SGHAT and CDR2 FQNNGV. J was trimmed by 3 bases and V by 5 bases; bases with no gene match: 7. The CDR3 region has the DNA TGTGCCAGCAGCCAGGGTGACAGGGTCTACGAGCAGTACTTC. Its protein is CASSQGDRVYEQYF.

The chain combines TRBV7-9 with TRBJ2-5; D remains ambiguous. CDR1 is SEHNR, CDR2 FQNEAQ, per germline (reference sequence). Trimming removed 4 bases at V and 5 bases at J, with 14 bases between. The CDR3 extends over 14 amino acids. The CDR3, as DNA: TGTGCCAGCAGCTCAGTCGTGGAGAGCGAGACCCAGTACTTC. It yields the protein CASSSVVESETQYF.

The chain joins TRBV29-1 to TRBJ1-1, with D unresolved. Trimming pared 3 bases from V and 4 bases from J, leaving 9 bases between. The germline gives CDR1 SQVTM, CDR2 ANQGSEA. CDR3 length equals 12 residues. The CDR3 spells CSVEFVGTEAFF. The DNA for the CDR3 is TGCAGCGTTGAGTTTGTGGGCACTGAAGCTTTCTTT.

This clone appeared a few times. The chain recombines TRBV28 with TRBJ1-2; D is ambiguous. Germline V gives CDR1 MDHEN, CDR2 SYDVKM. The V end was cut by 2 bases, the J end by 2 bases, with 9 bases between. There are 14 residues in the CDR3. The CDR3 DNA follows: TGTGCCAGCAGTTTAGGGGTCCTAAACTATGGCTACACCTTC. This encodes CASSLGVLNYGYTF.

V usage is TRBV7-9 and J usage is TRBJ1-1; 7 positions agree with TRBD1. With V trimmed by 1 base and J by 0 bases, 5 bases remained unmatched. Looked up from germline, CDR1 is SEHNR and CDR2 is FQNEAQ (reference sequence). The length of the CDR3 is 16 residues. In DNA, the CDR3 is TGTGCCAGCAGCTTAGGGGCAGGGGGTTTGAACACTGAAGCTTTCTTT. Translation: CASSLGAGGLNTEAFF.

This chain connects TRBV5-6 to TRBJ1-1, with a possible D match to TRBD1 (6 bases). The CDR3 sequence is 15 residues long. V lost 4 bases and J 1 base, leaving 14 bases between the germline ends. Germline CDR1 reads SGHDT; CDR2 reads YYEEEE. The DNA of the CDR3 is TGTGCCAGCAGCCCACTGGGGGGCTGGAACACTGAAGCTTTCTTT. It translates to CASSPLGGWNTEAFF.

The V gene is TRBV9, the J gene TRBJ2-1; D may match TRBD1 or TRBD2 (6 bases each). Trimming shortened V by 0 bases and J by 8 bases, and 15 bases separated the two germline ends. CDR1 is SGDLS, CDR2 YYNGEE, per germline. The CDR3 sequence is 15 residues long. DNA of the CDR3: TGTGCCAGCAGCGTAGAGGGGGGACGAGCCCATGAGCAGTTCTTC. This codes for CASSVEGGRAHEQFF.

V usage is TRBV30 and J usage is TRBJ2-2; D not certain. V lost 2 bases and J 11 bases, leaving 9 bases between the germline ends. CDR1 is GTSNPN and CDR2 is SVGIG in the germline V gene (reference sequence). This CDR3 region has 11 residues. The CDR3 sequence is CAWSNWPELFF. The CDR3 DNA reads TGTGCCTGGAGTAACTGGCCCGAGCTGTTTTTT.

J is TRBJ1-2 and V is TRBV5-8; D is perhaps TRBD1 (5 bases). Trimming removed 4 bases at V and 8 bases at J, with 12 bases between. In germline, CDR1 is SGHTS, CDR2 YDEGEE. This CDR3 has 12 residues. CDR3 coding DNA: TGTGCCAGCAGCCAAGGGGAGGGGGGCTACACCTTC. Translated, it gives CASSQGEGGYTF.

This chain connects TRBV7-9 to TRBJ1-4, with D maybe TRBD1 (5 bases). The germline gives CDR1 SEHNR, CDR2 FQNEAQ (reference sequence). The V end was cut by 4 bases, the J end by 7 bases, with 16 bases between. CDR3 size: 15 residues. The CDR3 DNA reads as TGTGCCAGCAGCTGGGGGACTTCACTTCTTGAAAAACTGTTTTTT. Translated: CASSWGTSLLEKLFF.

This chain joins TRBV14 and TRBJ2-1; TRBD2 matches at 9 bases. The J segment lost 6 bases and the V segment lost 4 bases, leaving 7 bases of the junction unmatched. Germline loops: CDR1 SGHDN, CDR2 FVKESK. The CDR3 spans 15 residues. In DNA, the CDR3 is TGTGCCAGCAGCCTTAGCGGGAGAAGGATCAATGAGCAGTTCTTC. Protein product: CASSLSGRRINEQFF. The full variable domain, with the rest looked up from reference TRBV14 and TRBJ2-1, is EAGVTQFPSHSVIEKGQTVTLRCDPISGHDNLYWYRRVMGKEIKFLLHFVKESKQDESGMPNNRFLAERTGGTYSTLKVQPAELEDSGVYFCASSLSGRRINEQFFGPGTRLTVL.